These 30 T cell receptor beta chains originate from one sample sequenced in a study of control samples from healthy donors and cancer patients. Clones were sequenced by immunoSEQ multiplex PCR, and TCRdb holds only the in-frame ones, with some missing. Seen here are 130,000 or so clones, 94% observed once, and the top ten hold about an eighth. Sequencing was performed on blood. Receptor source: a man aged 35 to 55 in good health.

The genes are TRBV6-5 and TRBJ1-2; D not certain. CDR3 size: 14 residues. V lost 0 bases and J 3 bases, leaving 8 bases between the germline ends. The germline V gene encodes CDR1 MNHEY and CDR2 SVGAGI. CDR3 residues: CASSYSEADYGYTF. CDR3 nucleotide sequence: TGTGCCAGCAGTTACTCTGAAGCAGACTATGGCTACACCTTC.

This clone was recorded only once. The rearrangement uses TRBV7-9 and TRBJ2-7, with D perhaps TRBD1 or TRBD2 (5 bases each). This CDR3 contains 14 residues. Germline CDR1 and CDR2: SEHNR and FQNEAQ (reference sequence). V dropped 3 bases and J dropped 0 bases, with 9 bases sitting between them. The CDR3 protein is CASSLTGTSYEQYF. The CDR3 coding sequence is TGTGCCAGCAGCTTGACCGGGACCTCCTACGAGCAGTACTTC.

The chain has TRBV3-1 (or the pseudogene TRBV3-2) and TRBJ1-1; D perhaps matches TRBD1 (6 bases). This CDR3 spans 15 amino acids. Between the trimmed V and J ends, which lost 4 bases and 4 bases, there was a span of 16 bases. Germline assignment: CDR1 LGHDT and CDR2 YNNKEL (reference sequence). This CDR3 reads CASSPSYRAGTEAFF. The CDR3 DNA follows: TGTGCCAGCAGCCCCTCGTACAGGGCCGGCACTGAAGCTTTCTTT.

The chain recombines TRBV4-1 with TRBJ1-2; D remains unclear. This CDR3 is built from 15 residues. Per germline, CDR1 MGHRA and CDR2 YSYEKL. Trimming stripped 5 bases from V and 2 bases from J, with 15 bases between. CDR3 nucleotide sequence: TGCGCCAGCAGCACCCCCTGGCAGTTCAACTATGGCTACACCTTC. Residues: CASSTPWQFNYGYTF.

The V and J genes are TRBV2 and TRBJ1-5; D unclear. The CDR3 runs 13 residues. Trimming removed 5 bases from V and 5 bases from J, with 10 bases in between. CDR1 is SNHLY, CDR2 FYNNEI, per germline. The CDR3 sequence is CASSPPGHQPQHF. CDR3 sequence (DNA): TGTGCCAGCAGTCCTCCGGGCCATCAGCCCCAGCATTTT.

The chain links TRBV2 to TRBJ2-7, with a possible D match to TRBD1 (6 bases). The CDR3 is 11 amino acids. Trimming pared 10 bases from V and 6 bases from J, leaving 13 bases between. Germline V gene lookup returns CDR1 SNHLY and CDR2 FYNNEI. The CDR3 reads CAIRDISEQYF. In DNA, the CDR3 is TGTGCCATCAGGGACATTAGCGAGCAGTACTTC.

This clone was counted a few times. The CDR3 is CASSLGQFTDTQYF. Here the CDR3 DNA reads TGTGCCAGCAGCCTCGGACAGTTCACAGATACGCAGTATTTT. This chain uses TRBV9 with TRBJ2-3; D perhaps matches TRBD1 (6 bases). The CDR3 length is 14 residues. The V end was cut by 4 bases, the J end by 2 bases, with 11 bases between. Germline values: CDR1 SGDLS, CDR2 YYNGEE.

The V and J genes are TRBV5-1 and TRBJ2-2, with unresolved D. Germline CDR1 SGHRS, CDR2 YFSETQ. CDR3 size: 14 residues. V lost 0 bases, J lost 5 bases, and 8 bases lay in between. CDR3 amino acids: CASSLVGSTGELFF. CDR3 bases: TGCGCCAGCAGCTTGGTTGGCAGTACCGGGGAGCTGTTTTTT.

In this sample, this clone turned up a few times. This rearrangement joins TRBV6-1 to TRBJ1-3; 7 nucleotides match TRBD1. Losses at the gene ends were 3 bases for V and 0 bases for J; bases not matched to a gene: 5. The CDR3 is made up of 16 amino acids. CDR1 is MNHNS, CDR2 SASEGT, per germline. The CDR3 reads CASSDAGTVSGNTIYF. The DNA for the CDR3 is TGTGCCAGCAGTGACGCAGGGACAGTCTCTGGAAACACCATATATTTT.

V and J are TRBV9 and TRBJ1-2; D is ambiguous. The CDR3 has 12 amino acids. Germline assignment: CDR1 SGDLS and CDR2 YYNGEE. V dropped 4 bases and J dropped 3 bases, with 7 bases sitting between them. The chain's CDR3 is CASSPDYYGYTF. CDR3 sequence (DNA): TGTGCCAGCAGCCCAGACTACTATGGCTACACCTTC.

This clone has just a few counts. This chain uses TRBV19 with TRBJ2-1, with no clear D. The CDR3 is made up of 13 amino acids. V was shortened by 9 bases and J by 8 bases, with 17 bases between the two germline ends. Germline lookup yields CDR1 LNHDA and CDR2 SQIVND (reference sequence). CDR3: CARPSKGPHEQFF. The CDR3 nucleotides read TGTGCCAGACCTTCGAAGGGTCCCCATGAGCAGTTCTTC.

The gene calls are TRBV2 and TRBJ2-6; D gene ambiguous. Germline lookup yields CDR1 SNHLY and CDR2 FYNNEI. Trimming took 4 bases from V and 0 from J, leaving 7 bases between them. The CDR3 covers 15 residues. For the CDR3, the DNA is TGTGCCAGCAGTGGGATGAACTCTGGGGCCAACGTCCTGACTTTC. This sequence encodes CASSGMNSGANVLTF.

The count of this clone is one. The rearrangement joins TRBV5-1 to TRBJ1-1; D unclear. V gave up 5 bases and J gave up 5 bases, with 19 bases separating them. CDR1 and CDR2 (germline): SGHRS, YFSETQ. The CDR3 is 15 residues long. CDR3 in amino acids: CASRFPGERGTEAFF. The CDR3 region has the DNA TGCGCCAGCAGGTTCCCCGGGGAGAGAGGGACTGAAGCTTTCTTT.

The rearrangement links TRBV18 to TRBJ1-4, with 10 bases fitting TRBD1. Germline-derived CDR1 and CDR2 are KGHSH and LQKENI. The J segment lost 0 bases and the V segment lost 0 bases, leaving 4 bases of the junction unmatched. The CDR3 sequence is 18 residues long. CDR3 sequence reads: CASSPPTGGPSTNEKLFF. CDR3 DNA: TGTGCCAGCTCACCACCGACAGGGGGCCCCTCAACTAATGAAAAACTGTTTTTT.

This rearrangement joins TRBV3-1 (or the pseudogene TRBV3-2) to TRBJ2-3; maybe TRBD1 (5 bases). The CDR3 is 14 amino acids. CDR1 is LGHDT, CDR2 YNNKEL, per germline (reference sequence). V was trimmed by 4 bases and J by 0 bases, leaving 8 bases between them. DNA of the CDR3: TGTGCCAGCAGCCCGACAGCTAGCACAGATACGCAGTATTTT. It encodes CASSPTASTDTQYF.

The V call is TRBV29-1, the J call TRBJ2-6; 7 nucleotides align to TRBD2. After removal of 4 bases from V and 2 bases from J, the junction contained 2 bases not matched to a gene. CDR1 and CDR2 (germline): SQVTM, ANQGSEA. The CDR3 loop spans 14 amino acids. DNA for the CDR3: TGCAGCGTTGTGGGGACTACTGGGGCCAACGTCCTGACTTTC. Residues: CSVVGTTGANVLTF.

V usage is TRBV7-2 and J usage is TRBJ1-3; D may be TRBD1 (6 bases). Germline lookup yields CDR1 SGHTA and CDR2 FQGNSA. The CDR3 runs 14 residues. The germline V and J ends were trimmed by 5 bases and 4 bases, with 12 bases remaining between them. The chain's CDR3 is CASSPPGVGNTIYF. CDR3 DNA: TGTGCCAGCAGCCCCCCAGGGGTCGGAAACACCATATATTTT.

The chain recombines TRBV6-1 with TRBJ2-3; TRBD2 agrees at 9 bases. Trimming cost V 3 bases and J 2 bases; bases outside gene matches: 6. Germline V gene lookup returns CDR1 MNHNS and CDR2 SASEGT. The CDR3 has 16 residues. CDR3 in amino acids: CASSEIGGGATDTQYF. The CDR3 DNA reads TGTGCCAGCAGTGAGATTGGCGGGGGGGCCACAGATACGCAGTATTTT.

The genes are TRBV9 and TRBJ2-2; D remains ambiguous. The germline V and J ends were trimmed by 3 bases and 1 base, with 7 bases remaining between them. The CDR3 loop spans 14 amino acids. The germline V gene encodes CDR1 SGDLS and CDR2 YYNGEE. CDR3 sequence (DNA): TGTGCCAGCAGCGAAGGGCTGAACACCGGGGAGCTGTTTTTT. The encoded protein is CASSEGLNTGELFF. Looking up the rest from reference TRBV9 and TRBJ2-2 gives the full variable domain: DSGVTQTPKHLITATGQRVTLRCSPRSGDLSVYWYQQSLDQGLQFLIQYYNGEERAKGNILERFSAQQFPDLHSELNLSSLELGDSALYFCASSEGLNTGELFFGEGSRLTVL.

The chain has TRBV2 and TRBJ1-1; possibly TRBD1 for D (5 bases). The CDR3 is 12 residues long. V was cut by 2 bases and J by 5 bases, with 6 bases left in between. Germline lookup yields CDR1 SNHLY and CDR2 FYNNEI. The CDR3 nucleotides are TGTGCCAGCAGTGAAAGGGGTACTGAAGCTTTCTTT. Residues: CASSERGTEAFF.

In DNA, the CDR3 is TGTGCCAGCAGCTCTCGACAGGGGAGCTCCTACGAGCAGTACTTC. Its translation is CASSSRQGSSYEQYF. The rearrangement uses TRBV9 and TRBJ2-7; 8 bases agree with TRBD1. With V trimmed by 4 bases and J by 0 bases, 6 bases remained unmatched. CDR3 length: 15 residues. The germline CDR1 and CDR2 sequences are SGDLS and YYNGEE.

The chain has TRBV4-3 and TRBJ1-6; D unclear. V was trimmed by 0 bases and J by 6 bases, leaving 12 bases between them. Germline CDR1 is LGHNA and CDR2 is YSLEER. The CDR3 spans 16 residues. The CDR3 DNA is TGCGCCAGCAGCCAAGATCGTTGGGTAGCTAATTCACCCCTCCACTTT. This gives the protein CASSQDRWVANSPLHF.

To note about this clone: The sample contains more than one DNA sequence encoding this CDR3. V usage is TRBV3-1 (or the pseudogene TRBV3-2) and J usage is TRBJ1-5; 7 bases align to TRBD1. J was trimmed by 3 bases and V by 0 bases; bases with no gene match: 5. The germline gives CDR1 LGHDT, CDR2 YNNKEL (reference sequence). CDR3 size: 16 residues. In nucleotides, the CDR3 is TGTGCCAGCAGCCAAGATCTGGGACAGCCCAATCAGCCCCAGCATTTT. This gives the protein CASSQDLGQPNQPQHF.

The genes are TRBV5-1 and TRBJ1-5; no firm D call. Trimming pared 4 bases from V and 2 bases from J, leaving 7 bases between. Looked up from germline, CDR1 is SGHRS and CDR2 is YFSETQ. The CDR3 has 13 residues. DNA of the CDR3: TGCGCCAGCAGCCTACGGGGCAATCAGCCCCAGCATTTT. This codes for CASSLRGNQPQHF.

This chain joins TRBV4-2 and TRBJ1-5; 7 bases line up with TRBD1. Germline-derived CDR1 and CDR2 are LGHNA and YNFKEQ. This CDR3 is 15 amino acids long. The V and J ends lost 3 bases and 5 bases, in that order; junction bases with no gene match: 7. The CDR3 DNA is TGTGCCAGCAGCCAGGCGACAGGGACCTATCAGCCCCAGCATTTT. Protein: CASSQATGTYQPQHF.

The CDR3 bases are TGTGCCAGCAGCCACTGGACCGGATATGGCTACACCTTC. Residues: CASSHWTGYGYTF. The chain combines TRBV14 with TRBJ1-2; D not certain. Trimming removed 3 bases from V and 5 bases from J, with 10 bases in between. The CDR3 totals 13 residues. Germline CDR1 SGHDN, CDR2 FVKESK.

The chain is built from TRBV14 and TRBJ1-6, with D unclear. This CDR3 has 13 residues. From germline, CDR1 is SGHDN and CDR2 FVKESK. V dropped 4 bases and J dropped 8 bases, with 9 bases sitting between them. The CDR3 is CASSLRTDSPLHF. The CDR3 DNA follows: TGTGCCAGCAGCCTTCGAACCGATTCACCCCTCCACTTT.

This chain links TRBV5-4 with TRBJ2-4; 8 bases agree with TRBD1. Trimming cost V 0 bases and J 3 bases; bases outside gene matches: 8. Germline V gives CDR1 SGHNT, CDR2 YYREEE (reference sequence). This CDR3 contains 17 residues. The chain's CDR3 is CASSLEGQGRGKNIQYF. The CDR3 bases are TGTGCCAGCAGCTTGGAAGGACAGGGACGGGGCAAAAACATTCAGTACTTC.

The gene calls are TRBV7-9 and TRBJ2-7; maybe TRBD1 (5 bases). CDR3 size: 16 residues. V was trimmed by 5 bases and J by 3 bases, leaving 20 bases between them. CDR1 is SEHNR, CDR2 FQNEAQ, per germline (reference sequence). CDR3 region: CASSLQRQLLFYEQYF. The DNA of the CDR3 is TGTGCCAGCAGCCTCCAGAGACAGCTCCTATTCTACGAGCAGTACTTC.

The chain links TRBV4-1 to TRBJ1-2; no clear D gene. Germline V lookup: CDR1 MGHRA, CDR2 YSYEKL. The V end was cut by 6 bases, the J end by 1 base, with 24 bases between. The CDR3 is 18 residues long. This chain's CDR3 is CASSRTPRNPGSNYGYTF. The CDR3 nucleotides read TGCGCCAGCAGTCGAACACCAAGGAATCCCGGAAGTAACTATGGCTACACCTTC.